Following are 7 T cell receptor beta chains from one sample sequenced in a study of OX40 agonist ivuxolimab in advanced cancers. Library construction relied on the immunoSEQ multiplex PCR assay. The immuneACCESS repertoire file appears here via TCRdb, limited to in-frame rearrangements. These files lack a portion of the clones; in checked studies, under half of the deficit traces to unresolved V genes, and the cause of the others is not known. This sample holds roughly 86,000 clones; about 93% were observed only once. The top ten constitute approximately 1.2% of the sample. The material was CD4+ or CD8+ T cells sorted from blood, obtained in a trial of the OX40 agonist ivuxolimab. These receptors were obtained from an adult with an advanced solid tumor such as melanoma, head and neck, liver or kidney cancer.

The CDR3 sequence is CASSSGLGAAGPQHF. The CDR3 DNA follows: TGTGCCAGCAGTTCCGGACTCGGGGCGGCGGGGCCCCAGCATTTT. The chain uses TRBV28 and TRBJ1-5; a possible D gene is TRBD1 (5 bases). V was clipped by 4 bases and J by 9 bases, with 19 bases between them. This CDR3 region has 15 residues. Germline V gene data show CDR1 as MDHEN and CDR2 as SYDVKM.

V usage is TRBV4-1 and J usage is TRBJ2-3, with D perhaps matching TRBD2 (6 bases). The germline V and J ends were trimmed by 10 bases and 6 bases, with 26 bases remaining between them. CDR1 is MGHRA, CDR2 YSYEKL, per germline. The CDR3 consists of 16 residues. The CDR3 nucleotides read TGCGCCACCCCCGGGAGACGGGAAGTGTTTTTGGATACGCAGTATTTT. Amino acid sequence: CATPGRREVFLDTQYF.

This clone was seen a few times. The chain carries TRBV30 and TRBJ1-4; possibly TRBD1 for D (5 bases). The germline V gene encodes CDR1 GTSNPN and CDR2 SVGIG (reference sequence). The CDR3 has 13 residues. The V gene lost 1 base and the J gene lost 3 bases, with 6 bases spanning the gap. The CDR3 here is CAWSGGSNEKLFF. In DNA, the CDR3 is TGTGCCTGGAGTGGGGGGTCTAATGAAAAACTGTTTTTT.

The chain employs TRBV18 and TRBJ2-3, with 9 bases matching TRBD2. Unmatched junction bases numbered 4, after V lost 0 bases and J lost 3 bases. Germline lookup yields CDR1 KGHSH and CDR2 LQKENI. The length of the CDR3 is 16 residues. The CDR3 DNA is TGTGCCAGCTCACCACCTCCGGGACTAGCAACAGATACGCAGTATTTT. The encoded protein is CASSPPPGLATDTQYF.

Note on this clone: The same CDR3 also results from other DNA sequences found in this sample. This chain links TRBV7-9 with TRBJ2-5, with D hard to call. Trimming took 5 bases from V and 8 from J, leaving 9 bases between them. The CDR3 has 11 residues. Looked up from germline, CDR1 is SEHNR and CDR2 is FQNEAQ (reference sequence). CDR3 sequence reads: CASSPLETQYF. The CDR3 region has the DNA TGTGCCAGCAGCCCTCTAGAAACCCAGTACTTC. Together with reference TRBV7-9 and TRBJ2-5, the CDR3 gives the full variable domain: DTGVSQNPRHKITKRGQNVTFRCDPISEHNRLYWYRQTLGQGPEFLTYFQNEAQLEKSRLLSDRFSAERPKGSFSTLEIQRTEQGDSAMYLCASSPLETQYFGPGTRLLVL.

Notes on this clone: One end of the junction varies from germline; a read error may be responsible. V usage is TRBV15 and J usage is TRBJ2-7; maybe TRBD1 (6 bases). CDR1 and CDR2 (germline): LNHNV, YYDKDF (reference sequence). The length of the CDR3 is 11 residues. This chain's CDR3 is CATSSTPVQGF. The CDR3 DNA sequence: TGTGCCACCAGCAGCACGCCCGTGCAGGGGTTC.

The rearrangement links TRBV5-1 to TRBJ2-7; the match to TRBD2 covers 14 bases. The junction had 7 bases not matched to a gene; V was cut back by 0 bases and J by 2 bases. Germline V lookup: CDR1 SGHRS, CDR2 YFSETQ. CDR3 length: 18 amino acids. The CDR3 nucleotides are TGCGCCAGCAGCTTGGATGGACTAGCGGGAGGTCCAACCTACGAGCAGTACTTC. Translation: CASSLDGLAGGPTYEQYF.